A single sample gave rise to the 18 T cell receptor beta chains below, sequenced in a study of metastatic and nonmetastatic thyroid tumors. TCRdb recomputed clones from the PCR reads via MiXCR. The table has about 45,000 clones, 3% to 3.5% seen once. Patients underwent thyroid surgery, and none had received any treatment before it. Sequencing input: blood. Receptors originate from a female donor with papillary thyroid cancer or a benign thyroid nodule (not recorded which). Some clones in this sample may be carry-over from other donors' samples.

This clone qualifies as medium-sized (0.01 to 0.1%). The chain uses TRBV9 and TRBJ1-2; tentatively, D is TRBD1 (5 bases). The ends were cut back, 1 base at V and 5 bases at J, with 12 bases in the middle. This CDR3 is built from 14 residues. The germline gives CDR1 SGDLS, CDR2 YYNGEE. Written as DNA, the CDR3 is TGTGCCAGCAGCGTAACACAGGCAGGGTATGGCTACACCTTC. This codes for CASSVTQAGYGYTF. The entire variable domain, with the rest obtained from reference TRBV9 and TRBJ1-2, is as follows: DSGVTQTPKHLITATGQRVTLRCSPRSGDLSVYWYQQSLDQGLQFLIQYYNGEERAKGNILERFSAQQFPDLHSELNLSSLELGDSALYFCASSVTQAGYGYTFGSGTRLTVV.

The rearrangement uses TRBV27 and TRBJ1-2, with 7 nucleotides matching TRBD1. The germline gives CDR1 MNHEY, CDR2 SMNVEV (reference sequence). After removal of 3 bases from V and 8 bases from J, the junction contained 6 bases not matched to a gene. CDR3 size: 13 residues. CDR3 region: CASSFNRGIGYTF. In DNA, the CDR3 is TGTGCCAGCAGTTTTAACAGGGGAATCGGCTACACCTTC.

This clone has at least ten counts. Here the CDR3 reads CASSLFGGYEQYF. CDR3 DNA sequence: TGTGCCAGCAGCTTATTTGGGGGCTACGAGCAGTACTTC. V gene TRBV7-8 combines with J gene TRBJ2-7; D could derive from TRBD1 or TRBD2 (5 bases each). The CDR3 spans 13 residues. V lost 2 bases and J 3 bases, leaving 8 bases between the germline ends. The germline V gene has CDR1 SGHVS and CDR2 FQNEAQ.

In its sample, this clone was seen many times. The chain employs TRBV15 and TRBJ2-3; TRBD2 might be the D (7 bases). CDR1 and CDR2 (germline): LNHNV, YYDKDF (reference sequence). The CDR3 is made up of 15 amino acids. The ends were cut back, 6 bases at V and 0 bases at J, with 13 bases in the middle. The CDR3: CATSGGGGSTDTQYF. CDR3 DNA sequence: TGTGCCACCAGTGGGGGGGGCGGGAGCACAGATACGCAGTATTTT.

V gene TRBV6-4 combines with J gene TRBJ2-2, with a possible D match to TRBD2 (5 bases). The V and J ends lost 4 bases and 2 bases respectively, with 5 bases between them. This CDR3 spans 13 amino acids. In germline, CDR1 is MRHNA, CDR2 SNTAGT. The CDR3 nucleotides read TGTGCCAGCAGTGGGACTAACACCGGGGAGCTGTTTTTT. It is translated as CASSGTNTGELFF.

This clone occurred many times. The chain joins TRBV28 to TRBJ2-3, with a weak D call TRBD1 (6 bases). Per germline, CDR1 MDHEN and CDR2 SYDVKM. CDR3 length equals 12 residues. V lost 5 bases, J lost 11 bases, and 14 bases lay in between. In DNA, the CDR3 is TGTGCCAGCAGTAATCGACAGGTTGGGCAGTATTTT. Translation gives CASSNRQVGQYF.

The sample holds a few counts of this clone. The DNA of the CDR3 is TGTGCCAGCAGTTTATATGGGACAGGGGGATCACCCCTCCACTTT. Translating it yields CASSLYGTGGSPLHF. The chain has TRBV28 and TRBJ1-6; TRBD1 matches at 11 bases. V gave up 1 base and J gave up 10 bases; unmatched junction bases: 3. Germline V CDR1 and CDR2: MDHEN, SYDVKM. CDR3 length: 15 residues.

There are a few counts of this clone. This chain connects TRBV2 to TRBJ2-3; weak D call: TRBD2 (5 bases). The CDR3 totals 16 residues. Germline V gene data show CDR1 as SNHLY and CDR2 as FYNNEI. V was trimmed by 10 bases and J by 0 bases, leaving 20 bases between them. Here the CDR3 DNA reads TGTGCCACCCTCGGGTTCCGGGATCATAGCACAGATACGCAGTATTTT. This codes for CATLGFRDHSTDTQYF.

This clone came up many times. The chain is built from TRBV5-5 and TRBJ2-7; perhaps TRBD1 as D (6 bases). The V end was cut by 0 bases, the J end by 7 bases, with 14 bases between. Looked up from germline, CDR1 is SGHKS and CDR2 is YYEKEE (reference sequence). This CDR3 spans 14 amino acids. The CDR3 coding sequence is TGTGCCAGCAGCTTGGAACAGGGCTTTGGAGAGCAGTACTTC. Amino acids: CASSLEQGFGEQYF.

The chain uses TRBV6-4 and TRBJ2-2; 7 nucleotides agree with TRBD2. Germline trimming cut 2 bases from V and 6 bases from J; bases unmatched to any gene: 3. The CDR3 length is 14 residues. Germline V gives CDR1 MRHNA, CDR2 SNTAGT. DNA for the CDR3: TGTGCCAGCAGTGACGAGCGGGAATCCGGGGAGCTGTTTTTT. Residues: CASSDERESGELFF.

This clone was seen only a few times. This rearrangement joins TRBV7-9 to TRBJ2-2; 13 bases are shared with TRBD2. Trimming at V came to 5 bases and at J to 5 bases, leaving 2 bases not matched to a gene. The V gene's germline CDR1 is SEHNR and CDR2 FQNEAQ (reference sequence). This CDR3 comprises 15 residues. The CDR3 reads CASSGLAGATGELFF. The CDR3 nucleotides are TGTGCCAGCAGCGGACTAGCGGGGGCAACCGGGGAGCTGTTTTTT. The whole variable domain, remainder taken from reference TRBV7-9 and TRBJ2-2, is DTGVSQNPRHKITKRGQNVTFRCDPISEHNRLYWYRQTLGQGPEFLTYFQNEAQLEKSRLLSDRFSAERPKGSFSTLEIQRTEQGDSAMYLCASSGLAGATGELFFGEGSRLTVL.

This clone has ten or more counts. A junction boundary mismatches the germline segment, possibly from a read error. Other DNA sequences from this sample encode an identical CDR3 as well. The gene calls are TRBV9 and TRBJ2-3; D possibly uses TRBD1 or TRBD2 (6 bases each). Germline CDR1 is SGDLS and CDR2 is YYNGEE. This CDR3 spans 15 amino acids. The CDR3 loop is CASSVSGVRTDTQYF. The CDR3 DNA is TGTGCCAGCAGCGTGTCGGGAGTGCGGACAGACACGCAGTATTTT.

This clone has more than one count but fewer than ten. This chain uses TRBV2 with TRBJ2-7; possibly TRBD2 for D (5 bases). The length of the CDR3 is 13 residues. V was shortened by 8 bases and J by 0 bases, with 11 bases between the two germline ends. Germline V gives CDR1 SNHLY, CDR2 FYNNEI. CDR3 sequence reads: CASSGMPSYEQYF. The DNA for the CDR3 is TGTGCCAGCTCCGGGATGCCCTCCTACGAGCAGTACTTC.

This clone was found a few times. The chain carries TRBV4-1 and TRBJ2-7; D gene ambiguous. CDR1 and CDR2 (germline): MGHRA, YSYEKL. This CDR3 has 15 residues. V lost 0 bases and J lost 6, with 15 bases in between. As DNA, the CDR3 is TGCGCCAGCAGCCAAGATGTGGGGTGGGTTTTCGAGCAGTACTTC. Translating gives CASSQDVGWVFEQYF.

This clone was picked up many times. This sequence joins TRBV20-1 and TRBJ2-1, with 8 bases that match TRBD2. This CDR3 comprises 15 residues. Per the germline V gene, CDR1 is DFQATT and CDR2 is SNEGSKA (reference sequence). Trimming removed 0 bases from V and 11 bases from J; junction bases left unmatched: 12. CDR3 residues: CSARERRTSRWKQFF. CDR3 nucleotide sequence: TGCAGTGCTAGAGAGAGAAGGACTAGCAGGTGGAAGCAGTTCTTC.

The CDR3 sequence is CSVEVGGLAGGEQYF. The CDR3 nucleotides are TGCAGCGTTGAAGTTGGTGGTCTAGCGGGGGGCGAGCAGTACTTC. The chain has TRBV29-1 and TRBJ2-7; 11 nucleotides agree with TRBD2. Germline loops: CDR1 SQVTM, CDR2 ANQGSEA. The CDR3 spans 15 residues. Germline trimming cut 1 base from V and 6 bases from J; bases unmatched to any gene: 8.

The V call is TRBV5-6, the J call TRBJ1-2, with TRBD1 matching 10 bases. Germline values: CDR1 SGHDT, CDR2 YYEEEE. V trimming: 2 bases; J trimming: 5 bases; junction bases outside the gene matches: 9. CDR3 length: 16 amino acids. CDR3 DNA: TGTGCCAGCAGCTTTGGGTTCGGGACAGGGGTTTATGGCTACACCTTC. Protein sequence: CASSFGFGTGVYGYTF.

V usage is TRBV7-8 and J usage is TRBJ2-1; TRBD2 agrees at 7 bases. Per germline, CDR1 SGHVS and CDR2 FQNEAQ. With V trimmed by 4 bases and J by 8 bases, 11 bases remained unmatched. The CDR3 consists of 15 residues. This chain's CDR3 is CASSSTSRIWHEQFF. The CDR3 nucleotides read TGTGCCAGCAGCTCGACTAGCAGGATCTGGCATGAGCAGTTCTTC.